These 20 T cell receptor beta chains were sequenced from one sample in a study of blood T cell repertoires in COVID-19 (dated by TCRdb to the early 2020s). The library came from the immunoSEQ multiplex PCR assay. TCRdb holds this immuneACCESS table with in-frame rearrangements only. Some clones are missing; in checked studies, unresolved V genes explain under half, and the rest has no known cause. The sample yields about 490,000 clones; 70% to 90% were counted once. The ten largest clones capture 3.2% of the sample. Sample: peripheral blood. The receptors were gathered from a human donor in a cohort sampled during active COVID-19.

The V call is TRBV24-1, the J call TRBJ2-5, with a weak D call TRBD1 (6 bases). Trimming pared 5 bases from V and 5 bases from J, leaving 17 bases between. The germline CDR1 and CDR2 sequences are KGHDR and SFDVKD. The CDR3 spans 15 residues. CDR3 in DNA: TGTGCCACCAGTGCGGGCAGGGGCGACCTGGAGACCCAGTACTTC. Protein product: CATSAGRGDLETQYF.

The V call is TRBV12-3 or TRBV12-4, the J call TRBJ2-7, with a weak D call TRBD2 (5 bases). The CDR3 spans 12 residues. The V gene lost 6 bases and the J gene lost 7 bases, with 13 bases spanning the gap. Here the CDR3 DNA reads TGTGCCAGCAGGTGGACTGTCGGGGAGCAGTACTTC. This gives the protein CASRWTVGEQYF.

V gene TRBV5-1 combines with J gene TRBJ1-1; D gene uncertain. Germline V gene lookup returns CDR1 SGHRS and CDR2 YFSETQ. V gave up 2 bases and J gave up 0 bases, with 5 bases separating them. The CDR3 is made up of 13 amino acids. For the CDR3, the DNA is TGCGCCAGCAGCTTTGCAGTGAACACTGAAGCTTTCTTT. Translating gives CASSFAVNTEAFF.

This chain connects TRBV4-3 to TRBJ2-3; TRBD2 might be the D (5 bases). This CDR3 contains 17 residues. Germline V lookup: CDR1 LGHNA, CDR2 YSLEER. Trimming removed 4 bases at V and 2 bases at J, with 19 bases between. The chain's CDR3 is CASSREGVGSYTDTQYF. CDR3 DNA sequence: TGCGCCAGCAGCCGCGAGGGCGTGGGGTCATACACAGATACGCAGTATTTT.

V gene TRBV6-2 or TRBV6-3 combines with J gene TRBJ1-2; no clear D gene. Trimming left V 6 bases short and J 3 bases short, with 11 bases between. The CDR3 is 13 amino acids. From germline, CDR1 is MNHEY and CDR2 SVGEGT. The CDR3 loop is CASSPPQDYGYTF. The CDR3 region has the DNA TGTGCCAGCAGCCCACCTCAGGACTATGGCTACACCTTC.

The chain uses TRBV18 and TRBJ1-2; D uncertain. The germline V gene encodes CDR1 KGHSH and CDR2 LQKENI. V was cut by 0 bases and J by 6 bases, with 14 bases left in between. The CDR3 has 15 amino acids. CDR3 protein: CASSPPEYRFNGYTF. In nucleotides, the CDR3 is TGTGCCAGCTCACCACCCGAGTACAGATTCAATGGCTACACCTTC.

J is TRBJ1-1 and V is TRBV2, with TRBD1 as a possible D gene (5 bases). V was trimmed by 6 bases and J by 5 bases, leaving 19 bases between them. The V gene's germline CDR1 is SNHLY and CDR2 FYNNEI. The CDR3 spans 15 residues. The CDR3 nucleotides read TGTGCCAGCAGCGGAGCCGGGACTTCGCTAACTGAAGCTTTCTTT. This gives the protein CASSGAGTSLTEAFF.

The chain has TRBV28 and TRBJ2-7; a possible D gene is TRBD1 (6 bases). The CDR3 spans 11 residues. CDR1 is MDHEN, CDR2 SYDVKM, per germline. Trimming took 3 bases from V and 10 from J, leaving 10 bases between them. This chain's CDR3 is CASSLAGTQYF. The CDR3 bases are TGTGCCAGCAGTTTGGCCGGGACACAGTACTTC.

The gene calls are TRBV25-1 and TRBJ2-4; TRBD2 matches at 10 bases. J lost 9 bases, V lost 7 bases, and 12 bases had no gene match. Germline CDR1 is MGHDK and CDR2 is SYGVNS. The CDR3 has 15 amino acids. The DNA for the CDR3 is TGTGCCAGCACCCCAGCTAGCGGGAGCGCTGGCATTCAGTACTTC. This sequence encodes CASTPASGSAGIQYF.

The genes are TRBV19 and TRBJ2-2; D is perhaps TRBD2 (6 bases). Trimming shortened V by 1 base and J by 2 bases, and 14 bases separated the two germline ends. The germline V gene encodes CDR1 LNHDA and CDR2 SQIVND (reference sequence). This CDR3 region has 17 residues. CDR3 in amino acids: CASSIVSAGVNTGELFF. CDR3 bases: TGTGCCAGTAGTATAGTTTCAGCGGGCGTTAACACCGGGGAGCTGTTTTTT.

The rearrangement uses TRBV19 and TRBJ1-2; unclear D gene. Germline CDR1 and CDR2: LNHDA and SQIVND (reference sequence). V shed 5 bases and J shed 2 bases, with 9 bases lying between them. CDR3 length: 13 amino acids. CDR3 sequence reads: CASSVGRNYGYTF. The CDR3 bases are TGTGCCAGTAGTGTGGGCAGGAACTATGGCTACACCTTC.

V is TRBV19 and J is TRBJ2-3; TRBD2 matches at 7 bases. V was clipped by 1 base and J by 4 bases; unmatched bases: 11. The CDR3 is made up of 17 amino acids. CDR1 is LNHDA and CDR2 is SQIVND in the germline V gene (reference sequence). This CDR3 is CASSIALTSYEADTQYF. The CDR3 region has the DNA TGTGCCAGTAGTATAGCCTTGACTAGCTACGAGGCAGATACGCAGTATTTT. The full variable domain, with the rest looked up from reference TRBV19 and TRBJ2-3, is DGGITQSPKYLFRKEGQNVTLSCEQNLNHDAMYWYRQDPGQGLRLIYYSQIVNDFQKGDIAEGYSVSREKKESFPLTVTSAQKNPTAFYLCASSIALTSYEADTQYFGPGTRLTVL.

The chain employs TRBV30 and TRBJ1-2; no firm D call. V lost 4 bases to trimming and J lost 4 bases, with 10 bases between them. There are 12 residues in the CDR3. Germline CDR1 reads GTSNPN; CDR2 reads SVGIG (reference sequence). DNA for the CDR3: TGTGCCTGGAACGCAGGCCGCTATGGCTACACCTTC. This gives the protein CAWNAGRYGYTF.

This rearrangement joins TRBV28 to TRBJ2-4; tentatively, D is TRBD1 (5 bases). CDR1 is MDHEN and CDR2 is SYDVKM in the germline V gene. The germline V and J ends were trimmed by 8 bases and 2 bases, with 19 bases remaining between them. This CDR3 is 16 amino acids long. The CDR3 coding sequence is TGTGCCAGCTCCCTACGACCAGGGCAGCCCAAAAACATTCAGTACTTC. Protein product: CASSLRPGQPKNIQYF.

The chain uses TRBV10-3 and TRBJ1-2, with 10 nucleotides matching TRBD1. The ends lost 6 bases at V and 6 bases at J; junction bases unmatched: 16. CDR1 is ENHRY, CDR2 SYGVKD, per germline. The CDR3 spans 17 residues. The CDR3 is CAISPSPGRDRGHGYTF. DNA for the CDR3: TGTGCCATCAGCCCCTCTCCGGGCCGGGACAGGGGACATGGCTACACCTTC.

The CDR3 loop reads CASSYLWGRTEAFF. The CDR3 DNA follows: TGTGCCAGCAGTTACCTCTGGGGGCGCACTGAAGCTTTCTTT. The chain is built from TRBV6-5 and TRBJ1-1, with D possibly TRBD1 on 6 matching bases. This CDR3 is built from 14 residues. Germline V gene lookup returns CDR1 MNHEY and CDR2 SVGAGI. V shed 2 bases and J shed 4 bases, with 11 bases lying between them.

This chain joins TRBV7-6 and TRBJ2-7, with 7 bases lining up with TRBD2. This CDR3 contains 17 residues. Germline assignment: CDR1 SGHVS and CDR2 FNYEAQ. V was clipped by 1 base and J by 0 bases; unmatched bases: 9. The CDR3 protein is CASSLGPVSSGSYEQYF. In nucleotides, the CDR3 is TGTGCCAGCAGCTTAGGCCCCGTGTCTAGCGGCTCCTACGAGCAGTACTTC.

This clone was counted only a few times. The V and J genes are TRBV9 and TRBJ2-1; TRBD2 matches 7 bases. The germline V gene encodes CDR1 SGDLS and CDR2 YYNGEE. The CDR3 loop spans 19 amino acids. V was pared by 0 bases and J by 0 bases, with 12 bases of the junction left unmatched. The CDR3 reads CASSVEQGSGPSSYNEQFF. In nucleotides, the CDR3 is TGTGCCAGCAGCGTAGAGCAGGGTAGCGGGCCGAGCTCCTACAATGAGCAGTTCTTC.

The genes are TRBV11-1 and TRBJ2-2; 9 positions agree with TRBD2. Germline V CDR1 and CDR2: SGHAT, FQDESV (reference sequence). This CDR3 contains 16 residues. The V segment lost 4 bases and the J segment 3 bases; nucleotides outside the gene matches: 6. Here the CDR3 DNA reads TGTGCCAGCAGCTACGGAGCGGGAGGTCACACCGGGGAGCTGTTTTTT. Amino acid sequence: CASSYGAGGHTGELFF. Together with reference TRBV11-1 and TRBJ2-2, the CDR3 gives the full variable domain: EAEVAQSPRYKITEKSQAVAFWCDPISGHATLYWYRQILGQGPELLVQFQDESVVDDSQLPKDRFSAERLKGVDSTLKIQPAELGDSAMYLCASSYGAGGHTGELFFGEGSRLTVL.

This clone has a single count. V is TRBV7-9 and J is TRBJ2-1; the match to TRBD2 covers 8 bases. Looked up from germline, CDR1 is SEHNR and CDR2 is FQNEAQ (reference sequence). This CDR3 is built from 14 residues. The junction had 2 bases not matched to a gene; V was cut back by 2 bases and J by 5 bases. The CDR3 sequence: CASSLSAGDNEQFF. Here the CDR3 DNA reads TGTGCCAGCAGCTTATCAGCGGGGGACAATGAGCAGTTCTTC. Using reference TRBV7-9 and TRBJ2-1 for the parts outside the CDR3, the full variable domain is DTGVSQNPRHKITKRGQNVTFRCDPISEHNRLYWYRQTLGQGPEFLTYFQNEAQLEKSRLLSDRFSAERPKGSFSTLEIQRTEQGDSAMYLCASSLSAGDNEQFFGPGTRLTVL.